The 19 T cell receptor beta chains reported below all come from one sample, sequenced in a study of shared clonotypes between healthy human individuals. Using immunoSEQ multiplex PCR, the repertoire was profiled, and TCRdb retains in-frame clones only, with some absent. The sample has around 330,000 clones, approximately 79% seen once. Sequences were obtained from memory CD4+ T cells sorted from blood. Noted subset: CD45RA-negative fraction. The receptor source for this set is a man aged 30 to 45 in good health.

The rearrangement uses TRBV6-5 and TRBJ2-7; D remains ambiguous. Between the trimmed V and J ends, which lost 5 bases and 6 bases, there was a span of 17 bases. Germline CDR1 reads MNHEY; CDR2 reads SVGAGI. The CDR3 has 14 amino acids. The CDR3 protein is CASSAPGVLGEQYF. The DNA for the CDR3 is TGTGCCAGCAGTGCCCCCGGTGTCCTTGGCGAGCAGTACTTC.

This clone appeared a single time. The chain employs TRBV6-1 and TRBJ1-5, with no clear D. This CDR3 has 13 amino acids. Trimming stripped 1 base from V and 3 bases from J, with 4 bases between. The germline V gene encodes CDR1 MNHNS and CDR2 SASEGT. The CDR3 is CASSEVANQPQHF. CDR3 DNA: TGTGCCAGCAGTGAAGTAGCCAATCAGCCCCAGCATTTT.

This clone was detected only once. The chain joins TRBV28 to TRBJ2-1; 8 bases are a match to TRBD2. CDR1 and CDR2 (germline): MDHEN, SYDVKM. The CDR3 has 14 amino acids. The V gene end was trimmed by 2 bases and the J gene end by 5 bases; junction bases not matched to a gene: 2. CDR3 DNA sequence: TGTGCCAGCAGTTTAACTAGCGGCAACAATGAGCAGTTCTTC. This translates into CASSLTSGNNEQFF. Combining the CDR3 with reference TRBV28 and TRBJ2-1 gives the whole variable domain DVKVTQSSRYLVKRTGEKVFLECVQDMDHENMFWYRQDPGLGLRLIYFSYDVKMKEKGDIPEGYSVSREKKERFSLILESASTNQTSMYLCASSLTSGNNEQFFGPGTRLTVL.

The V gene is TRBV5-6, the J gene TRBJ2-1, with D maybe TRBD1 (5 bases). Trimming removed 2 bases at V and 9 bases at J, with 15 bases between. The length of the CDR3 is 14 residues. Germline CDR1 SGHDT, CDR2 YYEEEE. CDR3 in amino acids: CASSFPGRAVEQFF. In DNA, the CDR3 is TGTGCCAGCAGCTTCCCCGGCAGGGCGGTTGAGCAGTTCTTC.

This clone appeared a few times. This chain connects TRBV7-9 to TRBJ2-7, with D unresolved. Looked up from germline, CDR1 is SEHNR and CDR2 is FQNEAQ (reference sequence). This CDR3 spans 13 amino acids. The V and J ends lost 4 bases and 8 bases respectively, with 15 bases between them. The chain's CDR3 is CASSSGPPGQQYF. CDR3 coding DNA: TGTGCCAGCAGCTCGGGTCCCCCCGGACAGCAGTACTTC.

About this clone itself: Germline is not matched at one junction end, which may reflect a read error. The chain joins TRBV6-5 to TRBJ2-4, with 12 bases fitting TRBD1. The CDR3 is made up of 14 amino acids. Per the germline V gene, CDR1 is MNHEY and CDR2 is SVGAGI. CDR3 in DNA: TGTGCCAGCAGCCAAGCGGGGACAGGGGGCGATCGGCACTTC. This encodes CASSQAGTGGDRHF.

Here the CDR3 reads CASGQTSGYNEQFF. The CDR3 DNA sequence: TGTGCCAGCGGTCAGACTAGCGGTTACAATGAGCAGTTCTTC. The chain uses TRBV2 and TRBJ2-1, with TRBD2 matching 9 bases. The CDR3 contains 14 residues. Germline V gene data show CDR1 as SNHLY and CDR2 as FYNNEI. V was pared by 8 bases and J by 4 bases, with 6 bases of the junction left unmatched.

The CDR3 region has the DNA TGCGCCAGCAGCCAAGATCGGAGACAGGGGTTCAGGGTGCTGTTTTTT. Translated, it gives CASSQDRRQGFRVLFF. The chain employs TRBV4-3 and TRBJ1-4; 8 nucleotides align to TRBD1. CDR3 length: 16 residues. The germline V gene has CDR1 LGHNA and CDR2 YSLEER. V lost 0 bases, J lost 14 bases, and 14 bases stayed unmatched.

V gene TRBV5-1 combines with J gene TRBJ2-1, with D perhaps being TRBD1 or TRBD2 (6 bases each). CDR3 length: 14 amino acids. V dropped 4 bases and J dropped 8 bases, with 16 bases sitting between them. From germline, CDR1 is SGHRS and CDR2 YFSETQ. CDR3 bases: TGCGCCAGCAGCCTCCGGGGGCCGGGGGATGAGCAGTTCTTC. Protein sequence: CASSLRGPGDEQFF.

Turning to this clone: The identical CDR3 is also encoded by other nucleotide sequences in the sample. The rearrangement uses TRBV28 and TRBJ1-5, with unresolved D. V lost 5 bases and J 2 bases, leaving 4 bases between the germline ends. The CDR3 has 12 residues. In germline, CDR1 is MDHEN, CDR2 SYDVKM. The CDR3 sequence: CASSSGNQPQHF. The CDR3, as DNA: TGTGCCAGCAGTAGCGGCAATCAGCCCCAGCATTTT.

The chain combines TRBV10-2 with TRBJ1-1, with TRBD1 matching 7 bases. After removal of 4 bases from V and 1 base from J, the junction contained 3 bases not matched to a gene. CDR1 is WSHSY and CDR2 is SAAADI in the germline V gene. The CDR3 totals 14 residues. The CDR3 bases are TGCGCCAGCAGTGGCAGGGGGAGGAACACTGAAGCTTTCTTT. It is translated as CASSGRGRNTEAFF.

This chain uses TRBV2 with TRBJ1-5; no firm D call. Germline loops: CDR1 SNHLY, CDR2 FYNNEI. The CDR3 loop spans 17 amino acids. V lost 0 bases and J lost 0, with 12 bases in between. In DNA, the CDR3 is TGTGCCAGCAGTGAAGCTTTGGGTTTATATAGCAATCAGCCCCAGCATTTT. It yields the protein CASSEALGLYSNQPQHF.

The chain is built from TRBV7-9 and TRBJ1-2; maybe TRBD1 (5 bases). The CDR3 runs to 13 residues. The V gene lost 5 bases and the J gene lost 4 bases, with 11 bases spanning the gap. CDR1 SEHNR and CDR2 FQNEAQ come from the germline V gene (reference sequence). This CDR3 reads CASSLGALYGYTF. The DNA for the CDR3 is TGTGCCAGCAGCCTCGGGGCTCTCTATGGCTACACCTTC.

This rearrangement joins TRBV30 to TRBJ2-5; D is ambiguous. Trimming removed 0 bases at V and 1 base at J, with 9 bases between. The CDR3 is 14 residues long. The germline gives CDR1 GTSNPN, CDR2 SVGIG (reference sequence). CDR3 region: CAWSVGWSQETQYF. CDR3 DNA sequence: TGTGCCTGGAGTGTAGGCTGGAGCCAAGAGACCCAGTACTTC.

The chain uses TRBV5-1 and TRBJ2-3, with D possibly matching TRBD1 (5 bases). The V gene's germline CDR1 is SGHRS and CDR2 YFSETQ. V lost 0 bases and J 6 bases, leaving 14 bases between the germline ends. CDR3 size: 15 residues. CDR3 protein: CASSLVGEPEDTQYF. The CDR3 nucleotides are TGCGCCAGCAGCTTGGTAGGGGAACCAGAGGATACGCAGTATTTT.

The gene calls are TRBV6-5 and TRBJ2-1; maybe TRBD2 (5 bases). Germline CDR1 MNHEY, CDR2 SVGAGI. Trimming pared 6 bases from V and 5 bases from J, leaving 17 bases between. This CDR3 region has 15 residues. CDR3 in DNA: TGTGCCAGCAGCCCCATTGGGGAGATTCACAATGAGCAGTTCTTC. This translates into CASSPIGEIHNEQFF.

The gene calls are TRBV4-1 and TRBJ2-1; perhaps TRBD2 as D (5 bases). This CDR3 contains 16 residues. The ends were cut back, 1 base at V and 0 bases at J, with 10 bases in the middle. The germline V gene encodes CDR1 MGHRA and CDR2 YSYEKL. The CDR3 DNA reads TGCGCCAGCAGCCAAGTCGGGAAGAGCTCCTACAATGAGCAGTTCTTC. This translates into CASSQVGKSSYNEQFF.

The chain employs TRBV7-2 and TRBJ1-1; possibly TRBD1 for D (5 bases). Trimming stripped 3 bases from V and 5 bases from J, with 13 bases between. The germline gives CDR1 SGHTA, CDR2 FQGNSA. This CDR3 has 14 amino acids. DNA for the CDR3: TGTGCCAGCAGCTTCGGGGGTATGAGGACTGAAGCTTTCTTT. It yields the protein CASSFGGMRTEAFF.

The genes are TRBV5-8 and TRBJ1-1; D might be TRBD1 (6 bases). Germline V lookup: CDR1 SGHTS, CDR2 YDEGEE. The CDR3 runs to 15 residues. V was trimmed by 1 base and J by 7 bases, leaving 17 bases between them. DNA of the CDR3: TGTGCCAGCAGCTTGAAACTTGACAGGCCACTTGAAGCTTTCTTT. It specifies CASSLKLDRPLEAFF.